This T cell receptor beta chain was captured in a study of identical twins. A single record per CDR3 protein comes from TCRdb applying MiXCR to the 5' RACE reads. The table shows more than 400,000 distinct CDR3 sequences, with 13% to 15% occurring only once. Germline CDR1 and CDR2: SQVTM and ANQGSEA. Deletions cut 5 bases from V and 7 bases from J, with 18 bases between. The CDR3 length is 13 residues. This clonotype showed up many times. These data were likewise used in another study, on yellow fever vaccine responses in identical twins.

The sample was CD4+ T cells sorted from blood. The TCR comes from a woman between 18 and 29 years old in good health. The rearrangement links TRBV29-1 to TRBJ2-7, with D possibly matching TRBD1 (6 bases). The CDR3 DNA is TGCAGCGTTCAAAGGGTGGACAGCGCTGAGCAGTACTTC. This gives the protein CSVQRVDSAEQYF.